Listed below are T cell receptor beta chains from one sample, sequenced in a study of regulatory T cells in long-lasting Graves disease. TCRdb used MiXCR to reprocess the multiplex PCR reads, holding one entry per CDR3 protein. The table lists hundreds of thousands of distinct CDR3 sequences, around an eighth of them singletons, with 8.5% to 10% in the top ten. This sample was also put to use in a study of T cells in Graves' hyperthyroidism and ophthalmopathy.

Sequencing used peripheral blood mononuclear cells (PBMCs), obtained at new diagnosis, from a patient treated with antithyroid drugs. These receptors all come from a man between 25 and 39 years old with Graves disease. CDR3s include the opening cysteine and the closing phenylalanine or tryptophan. A D gene is named only where the DNA matches it firmly. Size values are once, few and many counts, or a class for expanded clones, and some rows have none.

CDR3 DNA: TGTGCCAGCAGTGAAGGGGTTGGGGGCGAGCAGTACTTC
CDR3 protein: CASSEGVGGEQYF
clone size: many
J gene: TRBJ2-7
V gene: TRBV2
D gene: NA

CDR3 DNA: NA
CDR3 protein: CSARLAEGNEQFFGPGTQYF
clone size: NA
J gene: TRBJ2-3
V gene: TRBV20-1
D gene: NA

CDR3 DNA: TGTGCCAGCAGTTACCAGGGGGCGTGGGGCAATCAGCCCCAGCATTTT
CDR3 protein: CASSYQGAWGNQPQHF
clone size: few
J gene: TRBJ1-5
V gene: TRBV6-2/TRBV6-3
D gene: TRBD1

CDR3 DNA: TGTGCCAGCGGACGGACTAGCGGGGTGGGAAGTGAGCAGTACTTC
CDR3 protein: CASGRTSGVGSEQYF
clone size: NA
J gene: TRBJ2-7
V gene: TRBV27
D gene: TRBD2

CDR3 DNA: TGTGCCAGCAGTTCTTCTAGCGGGATACCTGAGCAGTTCTTC
CDR3 protein: CASSSSSGIPEQFF
clone size: many
J gene: TRBJ2-1
V gene: TRBV27
D gene: TRBD2

CDR3 DNA: TGTGCCAGCAGCCAGACACCGGAGAGGGGCACAGATACGCAGTATTTT
CDR3 protein: CASSQTPERGTDTQYF
clone size: many
J gene: TRBJ2-3
V gene: TRBV12-3/TRBV12-4
D gene: NA

CDR3 DNA: TGTGCCAGCAGCTACGGACTAGAGGTAGATACGCAGTATTTT
CDR3 protein: CASSYGLEVDTQYF
clone size: many
J gene: TRBJ2-3
V gene: TRBV5-6
D gene: TRBD2

CDR3 DNA: TGCGCCAGCAGCCGGAGCGGGAGTTACGAGCAGTACTTC
CDR3 protein: CASSRSGSYEQYF
clone size: many
J gene: TRBJ2-7
V gene: TRBV5-1
D gene: TRBD2

CDR3 DNA: TGTGCCAGCAGGTCCCCGGGGGGCGCCAGCGAGCAGTACTTC
CDR3 protein: CASRSPGGASEQYF
clone size: NA
J gene: TRBJ2-7
V gene: TRBV3-1
D gene: NA

CDR3 DNA: TGTGCCAGCGCCACAGGGGCTATTCAACCGCAAGAGACCCAGTACTTC
CDR3 protein: CASATGAIQPQETQYF
clone size: many
J gene: TRBJ2-5
V gene: TRBV6-1
D gene: TRBD1

CDR3 DNA: TGTGCCATCACGCAGGGGACGAACACTGAAGCTTTCTTT
CDR3 protein: CAITQGTNTEAFF
clone size: many
J gene: TRBJ1-1
V gene: TRBV2
D gene: NA

CDR3 DNA: TGTGCCAGCTGCATCCCCGGGACAGGGTGCGAGCAGTACTTC
CDR3 protein: CASCIPGTGCEQYF
clone size: NA
J gene: TRBJ2-7
V gene: TRBV7-9
D gene: TRBD1

CDR3 DNA: TGTGCTAGCGAACCGGGACAAGGCGAAGGTGGAAACACCATATATTTT
CDR3 protein: CASEPGQGEGGNTIYF
clone size: many
J gene: TRBJ1-3
V gene: TRBV12-5
D gene: NA

CDR3 DNA: TGCAGTGCTAGGGTTAGCGGGAGGGGTGAGCAGTTCTTC
CDR3 protein: CSARVSGRGEQFF
clone size: many
J gene: TRBJ2-1
V gene: TRBV20-1
D gene: TRBD2

CDR3 DNA: TGCGCCAGCAGCCTGGAGAAGTCCACAGATACGCAGTATTTT
CDR3 protein: CASSLEKSTDTQYF
clone size: many
J gene: TRBJ2-3
V gene: TRBV5-1
D gene: NA

CDR3 DNA: TGTGCCACGAGGGGCAGGTACTCTGGGGCCAACGTCCTGACTTTC
CDR3 protein: CATRGRYSGANVLTF
clone size: many
J gene: TRBJ2-6
V gene: TRBV11-1
D gene: NA

CDR3 DNA: TGTGCCAGCAGTTATGCAGGGCGGGACGAGCAGTACTTC
CDR3 protein: CASSYAGRDEQYF
clone size: many
J gene: TRBJ2-7
V gene: TRBV6-5
D gene: NA

CDR3 DNA: TGTGCCTGTACCGGGACAGGGGGCGTTTCCTTCTCAGATACGCAGTATTTT
CDR3 protein: CACTGTGGVSFSDTQYF
clone size: NA
J gene: TRBJ2-3
V gene: TRBV30
D gene: TRBD1

CDR3 DNA: TGTGCCAGCTCACCCCAGGGACAATCGGGGCAGTTCTTC
CDR3 protein: CASSPQGQSGQFF
clone size: NA
J gene: TRBJ2-1
V gene: TRBV18
D gene: NA

CDR3 DNA: TGCAGTGCTATCCCGGGGACTAGCGGGACCTACGAGCAGTACTTC
CDR3 protein: CSAIPGTSGTYEQYF
clone size: many
J gene: TRBJ2-7
V gene: TRBV20-1
D gene: TRBD2